This T cell receptor beta chain was obtained from a study of technical replicates of blood from a few donors. Only in-frame clones appear in the TCRdb table, and some are missing; sequencing was by immunoSEQ multiplex PCR. The data contain some 96,000 clones, under 97% of them seen just once; the ten biggest clones take up 0.22%. V was clipped by 6 bases and J by 5 bases, with 14 bases between them. This CDR3 contains 14 residues. Looked up from germline, CDR1 is SGHRS and CDR2 is YFSETQ. The chain has TRBV5-1 and TRBJ2-2, with D perhaps TRBD2 (6 bases). This clonotype was obtained from a human donor in good health. Sequenced sample: T cells isolated from PBMCs. In DNA form, the CDR3 reads TGCGCCAGCACCCAAAGGGAGGTGACCGGGGAGCTGTTTTTT. This codes for CASTQREVTGELFF.